These T cell receptor beta chains were read from a single sample in a study of monozygotic twins with inflammatory bowel disease. TCRdb re-called the 5' RACE reads and catalogs CDR3 proteins one per entry, DNA excluded. The sample's table shows around 450,000 distinct CDR3 sequences. Input material: blood. The receptors were gathered from a human donor with ulcerative colitis or Crohn's disease, or a healthy co-twin of an affected twin (not recorded which). Both conserved end residues are part of each CDR3.

J: TRBJ1-1; V: TRBV5-5; CDR3: CASSLLFTSGNTEAFF
J: TRBJ2-1; V: TRBV29-1; CDR3: CSVEYAFSPNEQFF
J: TRBJ2-2; V: TRBV3-1; CDR3: CASRRTGNTGELFF
J: TRBJ1-5; V: TRBV2; CDR3: CASEKGTSNQPQHF
J: TRBJ1-4; V: TRBV12-3/TRBV12-4; CDR3: CASSFSQGINEKLFF
J: TRBJ2-1; V: TRBV3-1; CDR3: CASSQVAGGSYNEQFF
J: TRBJ1-1; V: TRBV25-1; CDR3: CASSERRKQLNTEAFF
J: TRBJ1-5; V: TRBV29-1; CDR3: CSVEDSSGVQAQHF
J: TRBJ1-4; V: TRBV6-7; CDR3: CASMGGEKLFF
J: TRBJ2-3; V: TRBV20-1; CDR3: CSAVAPDRGTDTQYF
J: TRBJ2-6; V: TRBV5-5; CDR3: CASSTRNSGANVLTF
J: TRBJ2-1; V: TRBV28; CDR3: CASSLSRGPSYNEQFF
J: TRBJ2-1; V: TRBV5-1; CDR3: CASNRAELSYNEQFF
J: TRBJ1-2; V: TRBV25-1; CDR3: CAISESSTGPDYYGYTF
J: TRBJ2-3; V: TRBV6-1; CDR3: CATGYGTSGSSDTQYF
J: TRBJ2-1; V: TRBV29-1; CDR3: CSVGPGPEQFF
J: TRBJ2-3; V: TRBV12-3/TRBV12-4; CDR3: CASSLRSTTDTQYF
J: TRBJ2-3; V: TRBV12-3/TRBV12-4; CDR3: CASSNRDSSTDTQYF
J: TRBJ1-4; V: TRBV28; CDR3: CASSGNPGQGKEKLFF
J: TRBJ2-1; V: TRBV20-1; CDR3: CSADKAQGIGKQFF
J: TRBJ1-1; V: TRBV5-4; CDR3: CASSFQGELTEAFF
J: TRBJ2-2; V: TRBV20-1; CDR3: CSAGRDGELFF
J: TRBJ1-1; V: TRBV19; CDR3: CASRGREDLNTEAFF
J: TRBJ1-5; V: TRBV10-3; CDR3: CAISGANQPQHF
J: TRBJ2-3; V: TRBV6-1; CDR3: CASSEWGTLSDTQYF
J: TRBJ2-2; V: TRBV7-3; CDR3: CASSLGGLQNTGELFF
J: TRBJ2-2; V: TRBV10-3; CDR3: CAIEQAKNTGELFF
J: TRBJ2-6; V: TRBV5-5; CDR3: CASSLGGARLSGANVLTF
J: TRBJ2-7; V: TRBV4-2; CDR3: CASSPTQGQSYEQYF
J: TRBJ2-7; V: TRBV7-2; CDR3: CASSPQGSPAYEHYF
J: TRBJ2-7; V: TRBV9; CDR3: CASSVRTDTYEQYF
J: TRBJ2-1; V: TRBV5-1; CDR3: CASSLDPLAGAGYNEQFF
J: TRBJ2-3; V: TRBV6-2/TRBV6-3; CDR3: CASSSGTGRMSFTSTDTQYF
J: TRBJ2-3; V: TRBV5-1; CDR3: CASSSGTVGSTDTQYF
J: TRBJ2-2; V: TRBV13; CDR3: CASSLLPNTGELFF
J: TRBJ2-1; V: TRBV12-3/TRBV12-4; CDR3: CASRYGLEIGNEQFF
J: TRBJ1-1; V: TRBV4-2; CDR3: CASSSLLGGEAFF
J: TRBJ1-1; V: TRBV6-1; CDR3: CASWEGFTEAFF
J: TRBJ2-3; V: TRBV7-6; CDR3: CASSSTDVDTQYF
J: TRBJ2-1; V: TRBV6-5; CDR3: CASSFGLAGFYNEQFF
J: TRBJ1-3; V: TRBV10-1; CDR3: CASSGPEISGNTIYF
J: TRBJ2-1; V: TRBV6-1; CDR3: CASSEGPTTFNEQFF
J: TRBJ2-7; V: TRBV20-1; CDR3: CSAGQGADEQYF
J: TRBJ2-2; V: TRBV19; CDR3: CASSGRDRATGELFF
J: TRBJ1-6; V: TRBV7-9; CDR3: CASAPAAYNSPLHF
J: TRBJ2-5; V: TRBV7-2; CDR3: CASSLGTAGGVETQYF
J: TRBJ1-1; V: TRBV20-1; CDR3: CSAPGTGMNTEAFF
J: TRBJ1-1; V: TRBV10-3; CDR3: CAISERGGPLFF
J: TRBJ2-7; V: TRBV29-1; CDR3: CSVEGERGGPSYEQYF
J: TRBJ2-2; V: TRBV7-3; CDR3: CASSLPGQTNTGELFF
J: TRBJ2-2; V: TRBV7-3; CDR3: CASSLTGGLLNTGELFF
J: TRBJ1-1; V: TRBV5-1; CDR3: CASSPGTGGAEIEAFF
J: TRBJ2-1; V: TRBV25-1; CDR3: CASSLGSAGVRNNEQFF
J: TRBJ2-7; V: TRBV30; CDR3: CAWSVRGTSGGLEQYF
J: TRBJ2-3; V: TRBV14; CDR3: CASSQGPRGPYITQYF